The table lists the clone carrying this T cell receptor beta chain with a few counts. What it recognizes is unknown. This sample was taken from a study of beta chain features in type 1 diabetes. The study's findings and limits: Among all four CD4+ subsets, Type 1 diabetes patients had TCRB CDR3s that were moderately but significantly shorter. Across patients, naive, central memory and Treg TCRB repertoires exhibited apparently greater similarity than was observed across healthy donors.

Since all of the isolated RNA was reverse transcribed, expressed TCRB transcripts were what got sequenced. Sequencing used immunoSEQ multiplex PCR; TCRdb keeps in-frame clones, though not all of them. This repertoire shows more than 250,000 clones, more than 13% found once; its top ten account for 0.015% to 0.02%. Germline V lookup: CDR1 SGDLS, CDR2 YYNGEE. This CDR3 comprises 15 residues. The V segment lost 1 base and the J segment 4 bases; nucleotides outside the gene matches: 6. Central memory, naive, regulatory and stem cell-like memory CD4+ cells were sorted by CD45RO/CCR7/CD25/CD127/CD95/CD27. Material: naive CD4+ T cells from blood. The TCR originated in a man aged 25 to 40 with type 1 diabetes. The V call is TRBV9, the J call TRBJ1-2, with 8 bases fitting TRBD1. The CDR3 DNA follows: TGTGCCAGCAGCGTAACGACAGGGGAATTCTATGGCTACACCTTC. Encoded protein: CASSVTTGEFYGYTF. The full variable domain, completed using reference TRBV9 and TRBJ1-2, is DSGVTQTPKHLITATGQRVTLRCSPRSGDLSVYWYQQSLDQGLQFLIQYYNGEERAKGNILERFSAQQFPDLHSELNLSSLELGDSALYFCASSVTTGEFYGYTFGSGTRLTVV.